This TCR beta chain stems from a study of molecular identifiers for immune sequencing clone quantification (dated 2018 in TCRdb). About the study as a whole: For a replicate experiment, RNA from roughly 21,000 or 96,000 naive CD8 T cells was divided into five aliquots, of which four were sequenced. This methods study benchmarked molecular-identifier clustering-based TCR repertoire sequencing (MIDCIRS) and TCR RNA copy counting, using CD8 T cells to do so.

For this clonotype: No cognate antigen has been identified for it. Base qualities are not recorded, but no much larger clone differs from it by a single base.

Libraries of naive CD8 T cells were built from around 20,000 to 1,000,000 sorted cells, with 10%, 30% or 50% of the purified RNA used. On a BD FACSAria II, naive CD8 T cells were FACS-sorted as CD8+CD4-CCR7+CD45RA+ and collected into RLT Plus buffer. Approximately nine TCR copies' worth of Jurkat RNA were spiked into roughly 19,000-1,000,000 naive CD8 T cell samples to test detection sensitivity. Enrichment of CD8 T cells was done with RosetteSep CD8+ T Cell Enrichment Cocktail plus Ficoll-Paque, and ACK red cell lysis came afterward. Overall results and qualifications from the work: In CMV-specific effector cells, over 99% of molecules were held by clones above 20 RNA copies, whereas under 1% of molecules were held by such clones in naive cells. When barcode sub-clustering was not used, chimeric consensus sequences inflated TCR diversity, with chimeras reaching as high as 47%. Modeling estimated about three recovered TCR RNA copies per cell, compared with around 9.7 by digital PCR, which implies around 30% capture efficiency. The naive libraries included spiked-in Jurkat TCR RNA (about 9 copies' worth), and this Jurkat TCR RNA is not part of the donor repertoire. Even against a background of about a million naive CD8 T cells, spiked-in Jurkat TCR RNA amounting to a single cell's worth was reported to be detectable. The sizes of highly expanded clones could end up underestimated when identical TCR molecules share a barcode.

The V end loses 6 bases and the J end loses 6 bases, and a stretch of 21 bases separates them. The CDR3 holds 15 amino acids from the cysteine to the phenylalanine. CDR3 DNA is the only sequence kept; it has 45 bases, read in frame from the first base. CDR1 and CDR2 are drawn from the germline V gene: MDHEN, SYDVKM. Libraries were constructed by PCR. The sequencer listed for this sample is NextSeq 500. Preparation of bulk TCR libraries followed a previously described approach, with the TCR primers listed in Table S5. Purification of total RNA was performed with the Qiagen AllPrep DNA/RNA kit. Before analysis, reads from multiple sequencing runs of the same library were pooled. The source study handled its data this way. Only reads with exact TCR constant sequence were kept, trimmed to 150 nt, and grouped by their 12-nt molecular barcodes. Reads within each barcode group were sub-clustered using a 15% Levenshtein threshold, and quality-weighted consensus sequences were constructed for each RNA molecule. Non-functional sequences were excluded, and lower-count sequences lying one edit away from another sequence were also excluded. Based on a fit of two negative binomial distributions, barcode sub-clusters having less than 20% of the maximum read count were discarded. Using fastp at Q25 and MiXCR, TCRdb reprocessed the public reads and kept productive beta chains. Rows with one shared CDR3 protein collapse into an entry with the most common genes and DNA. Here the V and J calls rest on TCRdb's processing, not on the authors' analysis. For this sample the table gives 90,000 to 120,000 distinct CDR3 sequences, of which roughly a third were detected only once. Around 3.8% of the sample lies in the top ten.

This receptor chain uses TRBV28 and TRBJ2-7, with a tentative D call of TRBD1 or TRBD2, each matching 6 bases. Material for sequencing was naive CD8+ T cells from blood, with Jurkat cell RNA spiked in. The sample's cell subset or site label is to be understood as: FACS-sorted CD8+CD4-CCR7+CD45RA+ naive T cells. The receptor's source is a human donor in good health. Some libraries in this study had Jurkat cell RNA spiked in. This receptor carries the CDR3 CASSYTGAGDFEQYF. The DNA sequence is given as TGTGCCAGCAGCTATACCGGGGCAGGGGACTTCGAGCAGTACTTC.